This note documents a single TCR beta chain sequence. This specimen belongs to a study of T-cell memory formation after mild COVID-19. For the study at large: Clusters of TCRs were largely donor specific.

Each CDR3 protein gets one entry after TCRdb re-called the 5' RACE reads with MiXCR. The data show 250,000 to 400,000 distinct CDR3 sequences, 13% to 15% seen once. Germline V gene lookup returns CDR1 KGHDR and CDR2 SFDVKD. The CDR3 is 15 residues long. V was pared by 6 bases and J by 2 bases, with 4 bases of the junction left unmatched. This sequence joins TRBV24-1 and TRBJ2-1; 9 bases match TRBD2. This sequence was found in a man aged 18 to 29 who had mild COVID-19 (a few samples of this study predate the infection). Cell type and time point are not known. Specimen: PBMCs or a T cell subset sorted from them (not recorded which). Here the CDR3 reads CATSPASGAYNEQFF. The CDR3 nucleotides read TGTGCCACCAGTCCAGCTAGCGGGGCCTACAATGAGCAGTTCTTC.